The source of this T cell receptor beta chain is a study of T cell repertoires in cytomegalovirus infection. At the level of the study: CMV infection plus the matching HLA type was flagged by public TCR beta signatures.

TCRdb independently ran MiXCR on the reads; one entry per CDR3 protein. The sample consists of about 140,000 distinct CDR3 sequences, about 6% of them appearing once. Study-level results: Based on cumulative public TCR beta family frequency, carriers of CMV plus the relevant HLA were identified. The ex vivo response showed dominance by HLA-C-restricted CMV-specific TCR beta clonotypes.

This clonotype has at least ten counts. Its target is not known. The sample was PBMCs. The TCR originated in a human donor in good health (CMV status not recorded). Some clones in this sample may be carry-over from other donors' samples.

The CDR3 spells CASSLSGGSGNTIYF. CDR3 DNA: TGTGCCAGCAGTTTATCTGGGGGCTCTGGAAACACCATATATTTT. This rearrangement joins TRBV12-3 or TRBV12-4 to TRBJ1-3, with D possibly matching TRBD1 (5 bases). This CDR3 has 15 amino acids. Trimming took 2 bases from V and 0 from J, leaving 8 bases between them.